This T cell receptor (beta chain) was found in a study of T-cell memory formation after mild COVID-19. Overall study context: TCR clusters mostly belonged to single donors. Study-wide results and limits: Some clones that responded turned up in pre-infection memory, which suggests that cross-reactive memory joined in. CD4+ bias marked clones expanding day 15 to 37, unlike balanced contracting clones.

This clonotype occurred a few times. Its specificity is not known. Employing constant-segment primers, 5'RACE generated TCR alpha and TCR beta cDNA libraries bearing sample barcodes and UMIs. One entry per CDR3 protein, called by TCRdb with MiXCR from the 5' RACE reads. The data show 220,000 or so distinct CDR3 sequences, roughly 10% seen once. The CDR3 has 9 residues. The V gene is TRBV21-1, the J gene TRBJ2-7. TRBV21-1 is deemed a pseudogene. The receptor comes from a young man who had mild COVID-19 (a few samples of this study predate the infection). Cell type and time point are not known. The specimen was PBMCs or a T cell subset sorted from them (not recorded which). The CDR3 nucleotides read TGTGCCTGTACCTCCGAGCAGTACGTC. It is translated as CACTSEQYV.